The 21 T cell receptor beta chains presented below share a single source sample, sequenced in a study of CD4 T cells in relation to SARS-CoV-2 and coronaviruses. Assay: immunoSEQ multiplex PCR; the TCRdb copy retains only in-frame clones and omits some. Of 15,000 to 20,000 clones listed, about 76% are singletons. Unexposed donor CD4+ T cells date from about 2011-2018, before the COVID-19 pandemic. Isolation of CD4+ T cells took place after about 10 days in culture. The antigens these receptors bind are not known. Sequenced: CD4+ T cells from PBMCs, cultured in vitro. Source of these receptors: a human donor in good health.

This chain uses TRBV18 with TRBJ1-5, with unresolved D. The CDR3 is 14 amino acids. V lost 3 bases, J lost 4 bases, and 10 bases lay in between. Germline V CDR1 and CDR2: KGHSH, LQKENI. This CDR3 is CASSPKTGNQPQHF. In DNA form, the CDR3 reads TGTGCCAGCTCACCCAAAACGGGGAATCAGCCCCAGCATTTT.

This chain connects TRBV2 to TRBJ2-1, with 13 bases aligning to TRBD2. The germline CDR1 and CDR2 sequences are SNHLY and FYNNEI. The CDR3 spans 15 residues. V was clipped by 5 bases and J by 5 bases; unmatched bases: 3. As DNA, the CDR3 is TGTGCCAGCAGTCGCGGGACTAGCGGGAACAATGAGCAGTTCTTC. Its protein is CASSRGTSGNNEQFF.

The chain links TRBV3-1 (or the pseudogene TRBV3-2) to TRBJ2-1; 7 bases line up with TRBD2. V trimming: 5 bases; J trimming: 6 bases; junction bases outside the gene matches: 13. This CDR3 has 16 residues. From germline, CDR1 is LGHDT and CDR2 YNNKEL (reference sequence). CDR3 amino acids: CASSSALGGWGNEQFF. CDR3 DNA sequence: TGTGCCAGCAGCTCAGCCCTGGGAGGGTGGGGCAATGAGCAGTTCTTC.

The V gene is TRBV9, the J gene TRBJ2-7; 9 positions agree with TRBD1. The CDR3 is 16 amino acids. V was pared by 2 bases and J by 6 bases, with 12 bases of the junction left unmatched. CDR1 and CDR2 from the germline V gene are SGDLS and YYNGEE. In DNA form, the CDR3 reads TGTGCCAGCAGCGTGGGACAGGGAGCTAGTGGGCTCGAGCAGTACTTC. This translates into CASSVGQGASGLEQYF.

The rearrangement uses TRBV3-1 (or the pseudogene TRBV3-2) and TRBJ2-2; a possible D gene is TRBD2 (5 bases). Germline V gene lookup returns CDR1 LGHDT and CDR2 YNNKEL (reference sequence). The CDR3 extends over 13 amino acids. Trimming cost V 4 bases and J 5 bases, with 8 bases left between them. CDR3 nucleotide sequence: TGTGCCAGCAGCCGAGGGCGGACCGGGGAGCTGTTTTTT. Amino acid sequence: CASSRGRTGELFF.

The chain is built from TRBV3-1 (or the pseudogene TRBV3-2) and TRBJ2-7; D possibly uses TRBD1 or TRBD2 (5 bases each). CDR3 length: 13 amino acids. Trimming took 6 bases from V and 1 from J, leaving 10 bases between them. Germline loops: CDR1 LGHDT, CDR2 YNNKEL (reference sequence). The CDR3 nucleotides read TGTGCCAGCAGGACGGGACCTTCCTACGAGCAGTACTTC. Translated, it gives CASRTGPSYEQYF.

The chain joins TRBV28 to TRBJ2-7; D ambiguous. The germline V gene encodes CDR1 MDHEN and CDR2 SYDVKM. CDR3 length: 12 residues. V lost 5 bases and J 4 bases, leaving 9 bases between the germline ends. The CDR3 spells CASSVEIYEQYF. The CDR3 bases are TGTGCCAGCAGTGTAGAGATTTACGAGCAGTACTTC.

In this sample, this clone turned up once. CDR3 amino acids: CASSLLDNQPQHF. The CDR3 nucleotides are TGTGCCAGCAGCCTCCTAGACAACCAGCCCCAGCATTTT. This chain uses TRBV6-6 with TRBJ1-5; D unresolved. V lost 6 bases and J 7 bases, leaving 13 bases between the germline ends. The V gene's germline CDR1 is MNHNY and CDR2 SVGAGI (reference sequence). This CDR3 contains 13 residues.

The chain links TRBV19 to TRBJ1-3, with 8 bases lining up with TRBD1. Germline V gives CDR1 LNHDA, CDR2 SQIVND (reference sequence). The CDR3 consists of 16 residues. J lost 0 bases, V lost 2 bases, and 3 bases had no gene match. As DNA, the CDR3 is TGTGCCAGTAGTATATCAGGGGGCTACTCTGGAAACACCATATATTTT. Its protein is CASSISGGYSGNTIYF.

The V call is TRBV28, the J call TRBJ2-2; D is ambiguous. V was clipped by 8 bases and J by 4 bases, with 17 bases between them. The CDR3 sequence is 15 residues long. Germline CDR1 reads MDHEN; CDR2 reads SYDVKM. The CDR3 protein is CASFPPGPSTGELFF. CDR3 DNA sequence: TGTGCCAGCTTCCCCCCCGGGCCGAGCACCGGGGAGCTGTTTTTT. The whole variable domain, remainder taken from reference TRBV28 and TRBJ2-2, is DVKVTQSSRYLVKRTGEKVFLECVQDMDHENMFWYRQDPGLGLRLIYFSYDVKMKEKGDIPEGYSVSREKKERFSLILESASTNQTSMYLCASFPPGPSTGELFFGEGSRLTVL.

There are a few counts of this clone. The chain couples TRBV9 to TRBJ2-1, with D possibly matching TRBD1 (6 bases). Looked up from germline, CDR1 is SGDLS and CDR2 is YYNGEE. The CDR3 is made up of 13 amino acids. Trimming stripped 4 bases from V and 4 bases from J, with 9 bases between. The CDR3 spells CASSSGQYNEQFF. CDR3 in DNA: TGTGCCAGCAGCTCCGGACAGTACAATGAGCAGTTCTTC.

The chain is built from TRBV19 and TRBJ2-7, with D perhaps TRBD1 or TRBD2 (5 bases each). Germline loops: CDR1 LNHDA, CDR2 SQIVND (reference sequence). The CDR3 has 15 residues. V lost 6 bases and J lost 4, with 19 bases in between. The CDR3: CASSVGTLGWYEQYF. The CDR3 DNA follows: TGTGCCAGTAGCGTGGGGACCCTGGGGTGGTACGAGCAGTACTTC.

The chain links TRBV7-9 to TRBJ2-7; D unclear. Germline V gene lookup returns CDR1 SEHNR and CDR2 FQNEAQ (reference sequence). The CDR3 sequence is 13 residues long. Trimming took 4 bases from V and 3 from J, leaving 10 bases between them. CDR3 bases: TGTGCCAGCAGCTCCGGCTCTTTCTACGAGCAGTACTTC. Amino acids: CASSSGSFYEQYF.

The chain joins TRBV20-1 to TRBJ2-2; D is unresolved. Per germline, CDR1 DFQATT and CDR2 SNEGSKA (reference sequence). V dropped 3 bases and J dropped 2 bases, with 10 bases sitting between them. The CDR3 consists of 14 residues. The CDR3 protein is CSASKGQNTGELFF. The CDR3 nucleotides read TGCAGTGCTAGTAAGGGCCAAAACACCGGGGAGCTGTTTTTT.

J is TRBJ2-2 and V is TRBV11-2; TRBD2 matches 9 bases. The CDR3 sequence is 16 residues long. The germline V gene encodes CDR1 SGHAT and CDR2 FQNNGV. V lost 5 bases and J lost 5; bases outside the gene matches: 9. This CDR3 is CASSSGSGSVTGELFF. The CDR3 bases are TGTGCCAGCAGCAGCGGTAGCGGGAGTGTAACCGGGGAGCTGTTTTTT.

V gene TRBV28 combines with J gene TRBJ2-7; 12 nucleotides line up with TRBD1. Germline V gene lookup returns CDR1 MDHEN and CDR2 SYDVKM. The CDR3 runs 14 residues. V gave up 5 bases and J gave up 2 bases; unmatched junction bases: 1. CDR3 in DNA: TGTGCCAGCAGTGGGACAGGGGGCACCTACGAGCAGTACTTC. This sequence encodes CASSGTGGTYEQYF.

The CDR3 protein is CSATFQETQYF. DNA of the CDR3: TGCAGTGCTACCTTCCAAGAGACCCAGTACTTC. The V call is TRBV20-1, the J call TRBJ2-5; D unresolved. Germline V CDR1 and CDR2: DFQATT, SNEGSKA (reference sequence). This CDR3 region has 11 residues. The V end lost 4 bases, the J end lost 1 base, and 4 bases lay between the germline ends.

The J gene is TRBJ2-3, the V gene TRBV6-4; 9 positions match TRBD2. This CDR3 contains 15 residues. Trimming at V came to 2 bases and at J to 4 bases, leaving 4 bases not matched to a gene. Germline-derived CDR1 and CDR2 are MRHNA and SNTAGT. The CDR3 spells CASSDSAGGPDTQYF. The CDR3 nucleotides are TGTGCCAGCAGTGACAGCGCGGGAGGGCCAGATACGCAGTATTTT.

This clone occurred a few times. The chain recombines TRBV27 with TRBJ1-5; D might be TRBD1 (6 bases). The CDR3 runs 14 residues. Trimming took 5 bases from V and 9 from J, leaving 17 bases between them. The germline CDR1 and CDR2 sequences are MNHEY and SMNVEV (reference sequence). CDR3 bases: TGTGCCAGCAGTCCGGACGGGGGGCGGCGGCCCCAGCATTTT. Its protein product is CASSPDGGRRPQHF.

The rearrangement links TRBV3-1 (or the pseudogene TRBV3-2) to TRBJ1-2, with unresolved D. CDR1 is LGHDT, CDR2 YNNKEL, per germline (reference sequence). This CDR3 comprises 11 residues. The germline V and J ends were trimmed by 3 bases and 4 bases, with 3 bases remaining between them. The CDR3 nucleotides are TGTGCCAGCAGCCAGGGCTATGGCTACACCTTC. It is translated as CASSQGYGYTF.

The rearrangement joins TRBV6-4 to TRBJ2-1; weak D call: TRBD1 (5 bases). This CDR3 is 15 amino acids long. Germline V CDR1 and CDR2: MRHNA, SNTAGT. Trimming took off 3 bases at V and 1 base at J, with 10 bases between the two ends. The CDR3 reads CASSEWGASYNEQFF. CDR3 bases: TGTGCCAGCAGTGAATGGGGCGCGTCCTACAATGAGCAGTTCTTC.